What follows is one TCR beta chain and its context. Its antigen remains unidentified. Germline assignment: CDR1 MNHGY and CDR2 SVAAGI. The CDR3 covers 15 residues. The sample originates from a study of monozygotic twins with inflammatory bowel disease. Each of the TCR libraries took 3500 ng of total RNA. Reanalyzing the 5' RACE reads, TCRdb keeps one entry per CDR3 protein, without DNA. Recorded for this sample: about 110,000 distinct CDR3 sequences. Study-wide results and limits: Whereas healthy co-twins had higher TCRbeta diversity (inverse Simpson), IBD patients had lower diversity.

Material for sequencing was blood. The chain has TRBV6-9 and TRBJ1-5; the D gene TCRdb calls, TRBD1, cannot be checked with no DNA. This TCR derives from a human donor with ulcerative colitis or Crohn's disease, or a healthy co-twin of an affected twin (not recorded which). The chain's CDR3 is CASIKTTGRNQPQHF.